This T cell receptor (beta chain) comes out of a study of T cells in Graves' hyperthyroidism and ophthalmopathy. Notes on the study in general: The authors' 13 V-J model separated ophthalmopathy from stable hyperthyroidism.

Concerning this clonotype itself: Its antigen is currently unknown.

Patients were excluded for uncontrolled infection, other autoimmune disease, pregnancy or lactation. Amplified TCR beta CDR3 regions came from RNA transcripts. Researchers ran a first-round RT-PCR on the TCR CDR3 using the HTBI primer set. One entry per CDR3 protein results from TCRdb running MiXCR on the multiplex PCR reads. The sample consists of roughly 420,000 distinct CDR3 sequences, 15% to 18% of them appearing once. This TCR came from a woman younger than 35 with Graves' hyperthyroidism. The sequencing sample was made of blood.

The CDR3: CSVGSTGSTDTQYF. The CDR3 nucleotides are TGCAGCGTTGGAAGTACAGGAAGCACAGATACGCAGTATTTT. The rearrangement uses TRBV29-1 and TRBJ2-3, with a possible D match to TRBD1 (5 bases). Trimming shortened V by 4 bases and J by 0 bases, and 11 bases separated the two germline ends. The V gene's germline CDR1 is SQVTM and CDR2 ANQGSEA. The CDR3 totals 14 residues.